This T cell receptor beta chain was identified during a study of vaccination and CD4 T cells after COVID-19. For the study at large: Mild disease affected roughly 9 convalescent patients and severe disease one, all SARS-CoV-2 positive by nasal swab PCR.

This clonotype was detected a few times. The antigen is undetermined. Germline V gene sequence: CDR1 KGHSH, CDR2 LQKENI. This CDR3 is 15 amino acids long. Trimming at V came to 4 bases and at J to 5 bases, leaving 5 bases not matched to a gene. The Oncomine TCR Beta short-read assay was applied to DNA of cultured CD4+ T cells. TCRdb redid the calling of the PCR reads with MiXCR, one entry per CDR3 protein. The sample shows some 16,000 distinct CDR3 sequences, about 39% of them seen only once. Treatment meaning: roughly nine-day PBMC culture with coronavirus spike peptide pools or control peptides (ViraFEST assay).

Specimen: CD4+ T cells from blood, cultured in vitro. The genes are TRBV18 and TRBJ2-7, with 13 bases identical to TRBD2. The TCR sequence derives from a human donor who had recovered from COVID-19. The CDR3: CASSLGLAGANEQYF. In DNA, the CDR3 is TGTGCCAGCTCACTCGGACTAGCGGGAGCAAACGAGCAGTACTTC.